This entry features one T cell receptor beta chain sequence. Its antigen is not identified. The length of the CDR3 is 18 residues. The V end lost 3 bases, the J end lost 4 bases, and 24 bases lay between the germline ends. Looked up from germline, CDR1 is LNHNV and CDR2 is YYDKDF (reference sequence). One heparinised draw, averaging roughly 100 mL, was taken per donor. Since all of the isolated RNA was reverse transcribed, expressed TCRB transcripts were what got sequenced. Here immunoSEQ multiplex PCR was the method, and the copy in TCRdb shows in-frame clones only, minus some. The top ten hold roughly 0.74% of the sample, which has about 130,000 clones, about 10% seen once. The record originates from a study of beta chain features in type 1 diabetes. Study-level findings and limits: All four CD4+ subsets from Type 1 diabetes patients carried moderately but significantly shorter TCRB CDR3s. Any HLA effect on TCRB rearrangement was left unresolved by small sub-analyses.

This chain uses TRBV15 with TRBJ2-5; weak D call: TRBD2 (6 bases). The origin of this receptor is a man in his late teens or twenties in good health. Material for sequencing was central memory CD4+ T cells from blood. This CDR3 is CATSSPPRAGRHRETQYF. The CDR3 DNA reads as TGTGCCACCAGCAGCCCCCCGCGGGCGGGAAGGCATAGAGAGACCCAGTACTTC.